A single T cell receptor beta chain is shown here with its context. The data were taken from a study of blood T cells in healthy people across ages. The CDR3 is 13 amino acids. Germline-derived CDR1 and CDR2 are SGHTA and FQGNSA. With 8 bases removed from V and 11 bases from J, the gap between germline ends came to 16 bases. Alongside a J-beta primer mix, a sample-barcoded 5' primer served in a second PCR lasting about 7 to 11 cycles. TCRdb re-called the 5' RACE reads through MiXCR, storing one row per CDR3 protein. Among some 640,000 distinct CDR3 sequences listed, about 30% were seen once. Sequenced sample: blood. This chain connects TRBV7-2 to TRBJ2-6; possible D gene TRBD2, 5 bases. The source is an elderly woman in good health. CDR3 nucleotides: TGTGCCAGCGAGGGCTCTGGGGTCGACGTCCTGACTTTC. It codes for CASEGSGVDVLTF.